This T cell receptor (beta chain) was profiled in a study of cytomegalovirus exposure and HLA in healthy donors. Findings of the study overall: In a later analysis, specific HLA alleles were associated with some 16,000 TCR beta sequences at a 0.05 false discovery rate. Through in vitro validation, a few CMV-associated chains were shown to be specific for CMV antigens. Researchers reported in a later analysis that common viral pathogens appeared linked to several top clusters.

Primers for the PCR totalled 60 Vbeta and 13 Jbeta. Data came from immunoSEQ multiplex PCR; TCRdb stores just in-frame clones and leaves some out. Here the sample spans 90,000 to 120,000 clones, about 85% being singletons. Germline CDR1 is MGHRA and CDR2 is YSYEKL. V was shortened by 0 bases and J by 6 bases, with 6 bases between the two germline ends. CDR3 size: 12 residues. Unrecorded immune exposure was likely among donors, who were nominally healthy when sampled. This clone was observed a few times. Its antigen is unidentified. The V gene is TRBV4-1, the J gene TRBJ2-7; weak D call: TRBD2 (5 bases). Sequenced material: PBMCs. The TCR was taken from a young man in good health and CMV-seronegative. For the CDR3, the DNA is TGCGCCAGCAGCCAAGACCGGGGCGAGCAGTACTTC. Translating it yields CASSQDRGEQYF.